A selection of T cell receptor beta chains follows, all from one sample in a study of blood T cell repertoires in COVID-19. Some clones are missing from TCRdb's copy, which holds only in-frame ones; the method was immunoSEQ multiplex PCR. The table lists about 130,000 clones, about four fifths of them singletons. The material sequenced was peripheral blood. The source is a human donor in a cohort sampled during active COVID-19. Both conserved end residues are part of each CDR3.

>TRBV7-2|TRBJ2-1
CASSPDTFRTSEQFF
>TRBV5-1|TRBJ2-5
CASSLTLGETQYF
>TRBV3-1/TRBV3-2|TRBJ1-2
CASSSDRGAGYTF
>TRBV13|TRBJ2-2
CASSRGLATTGELFF
>TRBV30|TRBJ2-7
CAWSVHSQGARYF
>TRBV6-5|TRBJ1-1
CASRLDRANTEAFF
>TRBV6-2/TRBV6-3|TRBJ2-1
CASSLLAAGDEQFF
>TRBV4-1|TRBJ2-7
CASSQNKEYEQYF
>TRBV30|TRBJ1-6
CAWSPPGQGVSPLHF
>TRBV6-5|TRBJ2-3
CASSTGDRATDTQYF
>TRBV5-1|TRBJ1-3
CASSSGQGPSSGNTIYF
>TRBV7-9|TRBJ2-7
CASSLDTGQGSYEQYF
>TRBV6-5|TRBJ1-5
CASSGSGGNQPQHF
>TRBV6-5|TRBJ2-1
CASSRGTEYNEQFF
>TRBV5-1|TRBJ2-7
CASSQATGTYEQYF
>TRBV5-1|TRBJ2-7
CASKNWAGPDEQYF
>TRBV5-1|TRBJ1-2
CASSQTSRGSYGYTF
>TRBV9|TRBJ2-7
CASSSGEGGPYEQYF
>TRBV27|TRBJ1-5
CASRPAGANQPQHF
>TRBV6-5|TRBJ1-2
CASRRTGGYGYTF
>TRBV6-5|TRBJ2-7
CASSYSGAVLSYEQYF
>TRBV19|TRBJ1-2
CASSTDTEFYGYTF
>TRBV19|TRBJ1-1
CASSIGGGGPRTEAFF
>TRBV3-1/TRBV3-2|TRBJ1-1
CASSRGTGLGTEAFF
>TRBV2|TRBJ2-2
CASSAQGLDTGELFF
>TRBV6-6|TRBJ2-2
CASSLGLAAGELFF
>TRBV7-2|TRBJ1-4
CASSFFSTTNEKLFF
>TRBV18|TRBJ1-6
CASSPLTGHILGPLHF
>TRBV5-1|TRBJ1-1
CASSGSTGGRTEAFF
>TRBV6-5|TRBJ1-2
CASSSGTIYGYTF
>TRBV6-5|TRBJ1-2
CASTRDRDYGYTF
>TRBV30|TRBJ2-7
CAWSVGQGLNEQYF
>TRBV5-1|TRBJ1-6
CASSLAQSGVHYNSPLHF
>TRBV7-3|TRBJ1-6
CASSSQGNSPLHF
>TRBV5-6|TRBJ1-2
CASSLQGRVYGYTF
>TRBV29-1|TRBJ1-1
CSGRREEAEAFF
>TRBV19|TRBJ2-7
CASRDRVGEQYF
>TRBV9|TRBJ1-5
CASSADPLGNQPQHF
>TRBV18|TRBJ2-1
CASTGDLGANEQFF
>TRBV5-4|TRBJ2-5
CASSPGGGGRGETQYF
>TRBV18|TRBJ1-3
CASSPAGGTSGNTIYF
>TRBV5-6|TRBJ2-7
CASSMDRGNYEQYF
>TRBV6-5|TRBJ2-5
CASSYSAGWQETQYF
>TRBV12-3/TRBV12-4|TRBJ2-1
CASTSFSYNEQFF
>TRBV4-1|TRBJ2-3
CASSQEPSGGKQYF
>TRBV6-4|TRBJ2-2
CASSPLGGHTGELFF
>TRBV5-1|TRBJ1-4
CASSTGLNEKLFF
>TRBV25-1|TRBJ1-3
CASSGGGGTGNTIYF
>TRBV7-6|TRBJ2-5
CASSWGPTGAQETQYF
>TRBV7-8|TRBJ1-4
CASSPTGGLANEKLFF
>TRBV11-2|TRBJ2-2
CASSLLRTGNTGELFF
>TRBV15|TRBJ1-1
CATSKTGNTEAFF
>TRBV18|TRBJ1-2
CASSPSRDSYGYTF
>TRBV7-9|TRBJ1-2
CASSPQNYGYTF
>TRBV4-2|TRBJ2-3
CASSPQGGQSTGTQYF